This entry lists 18 T cell receptor beta chains sequenced from one sample in a study of T cells in Graves' hyperthyroidism and ophthalmopathy. Regions amplified from RNA transcripts were the TCR beta CDR3 regions. During a first-round RT-PCR of the TCR CDR3, the HTBI primer set was used. TCRdb fed the multiplex PCR reads into MiXCR, producing one record per CDR3 protein. The table has 40,000 or so distinct CDR3 sequences, about 49% seen once. The specimen was blood. The receptor source for this set is a woman between 50 and 59 years old with Graves' hyperthyroidism that later progressed to Graves' ophthalmopathy.

The rearrangement links TRBV27 to TRBJ2-5; 12 bases line up with TRBD1. In germline, CDR1 is MNHEY, CDR2 SMNVEV (reference sequence). V gave up 3 bases and J gave up 9 bases; unmatched junction bases: 8. This CDR3 comprises 15 residues. For the CDR3, the DNA is TGTGCCAGCAGTTTCGGAGGGACAGGGGGCTTGGCCCAGTACTTC. It yields the protein CASSFGGTGGLAQYF.

In its sample, this clonotype was seen once. Because the CDR3 is missing its conserved closing phenylalanine or tryptophan, this is likely a read error. CDR3 amino acids: CSASRPDTGELFC. CDR3 sequence (DNA): TGCAGTGCTAGTCGGCCAGATACCGGGGAGCTGTTTTGT. V and J are TRBV20-1 and TRBJ2-2; D remains ambiguous. The V end lost 3 bases, the J end lost 5 bases, and 10 bases lay between the germline ends. The CDR3 length is 13 residues. Germline V lookup: CDR1 DFQATT, CDR2 SNEGSKA (reference sequence).

Turning to this clonotype: Its ends do not fully match the called genes, so a read error is possible. DNA of the CDR3: TGCAGAGCTCATTCGGGGTCTGGGTCCAACGTCCTGACTTTC. Its protein product is CRAHSGSGSNVLTF. The chain links TRBV29-1 to TRBJ2-6; tentative D call: TRBD2 (5 bases). The CDR3 covers 14 residues. The V gene's germline CDR1 is SQVTM and CDR2 ANQGSEA.

This clonotype was picked up many times. The chain carries TRBV28 and TRBJ1-5, with a possible D match to TRBD1 (5 bases). Germline loops: CDR1 MDHEN, CDR2 SYDVKM. The CDR3 spans 14 residues. The V end lost 2 bases, the J end lost 6 bases, and 11 bases lay between the germline ends. The CDR3 DNA reads TGTGCCAGCAGTTTACTTACAGGAGGTCAGCCCCAGCATTTT. It encodes CASSLLTGGQPQHF.

The table lists this clonotype with many counts. This chain links TRBV9 with TRBJ1-2, with D unresolved. There are 15 residues in the CDR3. The germline V gene has CDR1 SGDLS and CDR2 YYNGEE. V lost 0 bases and J lost 5, with 14 bases in between. The CDR3 loop is CASSVDGTERYGYTF. The CDR3 region has the DNA TGTGCCAGCAGCGTAGATGGAACGGAACGGTATGGCTACACCTTC.

In nucleotides, the CDR3 is TGTGCCAGCAGCCCGGATGGTCTAGCGGGATCCTACGAGCAGTACTTC. Protein sequence: CASSPDGLAGSYEQYF. The rearrangement joins TRBV11-2 to TRBJ2-7, with 9 nucleotides matching TRBD2. CDR1 and CDR2 from the germline V gene are SGHAT and FQNNGV. The CDR3 extends over 16 amino acids. V was pared by 5 bases and J by 1 base, with 9 bases of the junction left unmatched.

This clonotype was picked up many times. This chain uses TRBV19 with TRBJ1-4; TRBD1 is a possible D gene (5 bases). V was pared by 5 bases and J by 8 bases, with 12 bases between. The germline V gene has CDR1 LNHDA and CDR2 SQIVND (reference sequence). This CDR3 has 13 residues. CDR3 nucleotide sequence: TGTGCCAGTAGTCCCGGGGCGACGGAAAAACTGTTTTTT. Translation: CASSPGATEKLFF.

Regarding this clonotype: Here the CDR3 omits its conserved ending phenylalanine or tryptophan, so a read error is the likely source. The chain links TRBV25-1 to TRBJ2-3; 8 nucleotides match TRBD2. The CDR3 consists of 13 residues. V lost 11 bases to trimming and J lost 2 bases; unmatched junction nucleotides: 6. Germline-derived CDR1 and CDR2 are MGHDK and SYGVNS. Here the CDR3 reads CAGNSGNTDTQYS. CDR3 sequence (DNA): TGTGCCGGCAATAGCGGGAACACAGATACGCAGTATTCC.

V and J are TRBV10-3 and TRBJ2-1; 12 positions agree with TRBD2. The germline V gene has CDR1 ENHRY and CDR2 SYGVKD. Trimming at V came to 8 bases and at J to 1 base, leaving 3 bases not matched to a gene. The CDR3 is 15 amino acids. CDR3 protein: CAIGGTSGSYNEQFF. CDR3 nucleotide sequence: TGTGCCATCGGCGGGACTAGCGGGTCCTACAATGAGCAGTTCTTC.

In this sample, this clonotype turned up many times. This chain joins TRBV5-1 and TRBJ1-2, with 7 bases matching TRBD1. This CDR3 is 15 amino acids long. In germline, CDR1 is SGHRS, CDR2 YFSETQ. V lost 6 bases, J lost 2 bases, and 10 bases stayed unmatched. CDR3 sequence reads: CASTNPGTENYGYTF. The CDR3 DNA reads as TGCGCCAGCACTAACCCCGGGACAGAAAACTATGGCTACACCTTC.

This clonotype was counted many times. The chain has TRBV19 and TRBJ2-4; D ambiguous. Between the trimmed V and J ends, which lost 8 bases and 0 bases, there was a span of 11 bases. The CDR3 totals 14 residues. CDR1 is LNHDA, CDR2 SQIVND, per germline (reference sequence). The CDR3 DNA follows: TGTGCCAGTTCAAGGGATCTAGCCAAAAACATTCAGTACTTC. Its protein is CASSRDLAKNIQYF.

This clonotype has a count of ten or more. The J gene is TRBJ2-1, the V gene TRBV5-1; TRBD2 is a possible D gene (6 bases). The CDR3 runs to 15 residues. The germline V gene encodes CDR1 SGHRS and CDR2 YFSETQ. The germline V and J ends were trimmed by 4 bases and 6 bases, with 17 bases remaining between them. The CDR3 nucleotides are TGCGCCAGCAGCCTCCAATTTCTAGCGCCCAATGAGCAGTTCTTC. Protein sequence: CASSLQFLAPNEQFF.

This clonotype has a count of ten or more. V and J are TRBV13 and TRBJ2-7; the D is unclear. V dropped 2 bases and J dropped 6 bases, with 14 bases sitting between them. The CDR3 extends over 14 amino acids. Per the germline V gene, CDR1 is PRHDT and CDR2 is FYEKMQ (reference sequence). The CDR3 DNA reads TGTGCCAGCAGCTTAATCCTCACGAGTGGCGAGCAGTACTTC. It yields the protein CASSLILTSGEQYF.

The chain has TRBV6-5 and TRBJ1-3; possible D gene TRBD1, 5 bases. The CDR3 has 18 amino acids. V was clipped by 0 bases and J by 8 bases, with 23 bases between them. CDR1 is MNHEY, CDR2 SVGAGI, per germline. CDR3 loop: CASSYSFSGSNYGYTIYF. CDR3 coding DNA: TGTGCCAGCAGTTACTCTTTTTCAGGGAGCAACTATGGCTACACCATATATTTT.

This clonotype was observed at least ten times. The junction differs from germline at one of its ends, possibly a read error. V gene TRBV7-8 combines with J gene TRBJ1-2; D is perhaps TRBD1 (5 bases). Per germline, CDR1 SGHVS and CDR2 FQNEAQ. This CDR3 spans 13 amino acids. In DNA, the CDR3 is TGTGCCAGCAGCTTATCCGGCAAGCAGGGCTACGCCTTC. This encodes CASSLSGKQGYAF. The complete variable domain, with remaining parts taken from reference TRBV7-8 and TRBJ1-2, reads GAGVSQSPRYKVAKRGQDVALRCDPISGHVSLFWYQQALGQGPEFLTYFQNEAQLDKSGLPSDRFFAERPEGSVSTLKIQRTQQEDSAVYLCASSLSGKQGYAFGSGTRLTVV.

CDR3 protein: CATSDSSGIYEQYF. CDR3 DNA sequence: TGTGCCACCAGTGACTCCAGCGGGATTTACGAGCAGTACTTC. The chain carries TRBV24-1 and TRBJ2-7; TRBD2 aligns across 7 bases. CDR1 KGHDR and CDR2 SFDVKD come from the germline V gene. The CDR3 length is 14 residues. V shed 4 bases, J shed 4 bases, and the junction held 6 bases outside the gene matches.

This chain joins TRBV7-4 and TRBJ2-7; 11 nucleotides line up with TRBD2. J lost 5 bases, V lost 5 bases, and 5 bases had no gene match. This CDR3 has 14 residues. CDR1 and CDR2 from the germline V gene are SGHVT and SQSDAQ. In nucleotides, the CDR3 is TGTGCCAGCAGCCCAGGGACTAGCGGCCACGAGCAGTACTTC. It encodes CASSPGTSGHEQYF.

In this sample, this clonotype is medium-sized. This rearrangement joins TRBV7-8 to TRBJ2-5; either TRBD1 or TRBD2 may supply D (5 bases each). Deletions cut 5 bases from V and 7 bases from J, with 17 bases between. The germline V gene encodes CDR1 SGHVS and CDR2 FQNEAQ. The CDR3 consists of 14 residues. CDR3 in amino acids: CASSVTGASGTQYF. For the CDR3, the DNA is TGTGCCAGCAGCGTAACCGGGGCGTCAGGGACCCAGTACTTC.